This TCR beta chain was documented in a study of blood T cells in healthy people across ages. Study outcomes and limitations: There was no known CMV status for donors, so expanded clonotype changes were possibly confounded. As naive T cell percentage varied, TCR beta diversity correlated strongly with it. Unsorted PBMCs prevented conclusive naive versus antigen-experienced comparison.

The V and J ends lost 6 bases and 4 bases respectively, with 20 bases between them. The CDR3 sequence is 16 residues long. Points on this clonotype: Its antigen is as yet unknown.

A J-beta primer mix and a sample-barcoded 5' primer were used in a second PCR of about 7 to 12 cycles. Every sample produced at least 2.5 million CDR3-containing paired-end reads. In TCRdb, the 5' RACE reads were re-called with MiXCR into one record per CDR3 protein. The sample carries some 710,000 distinct CDR3 sequences, approximately 22% recorded once. This clonotype was sampled from a man between 65 and 79 years old in good health. The J gene is TRBJ2-3, the V gene TRBV12-3 or TRBV12-4, with D possibly TRBD2 on 5 matching bases. The sequencing input was blood. CDR3 protein: CASRFPPGTGADTQYF. The CDR3 DNA reads TGTGCCAGCAGATTTCCTCCGGGAACCGGGGCAGATACGCAGTATTTT.